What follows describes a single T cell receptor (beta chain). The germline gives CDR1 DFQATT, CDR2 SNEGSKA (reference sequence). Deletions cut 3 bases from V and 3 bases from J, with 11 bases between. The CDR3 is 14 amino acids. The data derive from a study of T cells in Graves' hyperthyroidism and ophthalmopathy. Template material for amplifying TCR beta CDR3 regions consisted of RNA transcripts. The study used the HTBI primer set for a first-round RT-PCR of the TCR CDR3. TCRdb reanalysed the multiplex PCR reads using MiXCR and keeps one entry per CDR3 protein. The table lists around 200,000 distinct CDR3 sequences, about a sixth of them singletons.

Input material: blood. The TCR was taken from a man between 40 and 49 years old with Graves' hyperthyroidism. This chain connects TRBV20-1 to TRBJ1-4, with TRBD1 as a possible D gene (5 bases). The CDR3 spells CSARPGRANEKLFF. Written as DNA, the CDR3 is TGCAGTGCTAGGCCAGGGAGGGCTAATGAAAAACTGTTTTTT.